This entry is about one T cell receptor (beta chain). This clonotype showed up many times. Its specific antigen is unknown. Qualities for individual bases were not recorded, and no much larger clone is one base off. From its cysteine to its phenylalanine, the CDR3 spans 15 amino acids. Only CDR3 DNA remains: 45 bases, in frame from the first base. Deletion took 4 bases off V and 5 bases off J, with a span of 15 bases between the germline ends. Sequences SGHAT (CDR1) and FQNNGV (CDR2) are obtained from the germline V gene. A patient counted as having stable hyperthyroidism if there was no progression to ophthalmopathy within 18 months of follow-up. The hyperthyroidism patients were 18 to 65 years old and newly diagnosed, with a disease duration of less than 2 months. Patients were excluded if they had other autoimmune diseases, uncontrolled infections, pregnancy or lactation. Diagnosis was based on clinical symptoms, serum thyroxine, TRAb, thyroid ultrasound and orbital computed tomography. Ficoll-Paque density gradient centrifugation was used to isolate PBMCs from around 10 ml of fresh peripheral blood. Total RNA was extracted with Trizol reagent and quality-checked on an Agilent 2100 Bioanalyzer.

The record originates from a study of Graves' ophthalmopathy and Graves' hyperthyroidism (dated by TCRdb to between 2017 and 2018). Context from the whole study: Peripheral blood was collected before any treatment was given, at the time of initial diagnosis. In total, some 130 blood samples were TCR-sequenced: approximately 40 ophthalmopathy, 80 or so hyperthyroidism and roughly 17 hyperthyroidism-to-ophthalmopathy patients. The study used TCR beta repertoire signatures to distinguish Graves' ophthalmopathy from Graves' hyperthyroidism and to predict progression to ophthalmopathy. For training and testing, the approximately 92 patients in the discovery cohort were randomly divided in a 7:3 ratio. To explore V-J signatures distinguishing ophthalmopathy from hyperthyroidism, a discovery set of around 100 patients (around 44 ophthalmopathy, over 55 stable hyperthyroidism) was enrolled. In six hyperthyroidism patients, the T-cell repertoire of thyroid tissue was compared with the T-cell repertoire of blood. Following sampling, methimazole starting at 30 mg daily was administered to hyperthyroidism patients, and high-dose intravenous methylprednisolone was administered to ophthalmopathy patients. The independent validation cohort included 18 to 20 hyperthyroidism patients plus 17 patients who later progressed from hyperthyroidism to ophthalmopathy.

For repertoire sequencing, the TCR beta CDR3 regions were amplified from RNA transcripts. The first round was an RT-PCR using HTBI primers with the Qiagen OneStep RT-PCR kit, and this first round was followed by a second-round multiplex PCR, then size selection and purification. Sequencing of the libraries was carried out on an Illumina HiSeq2000 in paired-end mode with 100 bp reads. Turning to the authors' computational methods: SOAPnuke was used to process the reads, throwing out any read that had adapters, had uncalled bases, had a mean Phred below 15, or lacked an exact constant-primer or identifier match. COPE v1.2.5 was used to merge high-quality paired reads. Each unique nucleotide sequence was treated as a clonotype, and MiTCR v1.1 was used to align the clonotypes to the IMGT TRB V, D and J references. Only V-J combinations with frequency above 0.0001 were analysed, covering approximately 99% of repertoires. For each V-J combination, a TCR clonal expansion and chaos score was defined as F50 clonal expansion divided by the chaos observed in the TCRdist matrix. Welch's t-statistics and random forest were used to reduce features to 10 to 15 V-J combinations, which were fed into a naive Bayes classifier. The Morisita-Horn index was used to measure how similar the thyroid and blood repertoires were. Through fastp at Q25 and MiXCR, TCRdb rebuilt clones from the public reads, retaining in-frame beta chains. When rows share a CDR3 protein, they turn into one entry using the most common DNA and genes. In this record, the V and J calls reflect TCRdb's handling and not the investigators' own analysis. The table for this sample lists hundreds of thousands of distinct CDR3 sequences; about a fifth of them were counted only once. The top ten clones comprise approximately 6.9% of the sample.

The paper's findings and limits, for the study overall: Ophthalmopathy was separated from stable hyperthyroidism by the 13-signature model with about 89% sensitivity and around 81% specificity in cross-validation and with 80%/75% in the test set. In validation, the model predicted ophthalmopathy progression with about 71% sensitivity and 72.22% specificity; 12 predicted patients were CT-confirmed with GO in a median of approximately 6.2 months. No statistical method was used to set the sample size in advance, and the investigators knew which group each participant was assigned to. Most of the expanded thyroid clonotypes with a frequency above 0.001 were also detected in blood, and it was suggested that the thyroid immune response may be reflected by blood repertoires.

The TCR sequence derives from a woman aged 18-29 years with stable Graves' hyperthyroidism. Some clones in this sample may be carry-over from other donors' samples. Donor details come from another sample of the same person, matched by shared clones. This receptor chain uses TRBV11-2 and TRBJ2-4; the best D guess is TRBD2, with 5 bases matching. The sequenced sample consisted of peripheral blood. Read as DNA, the sequence is TGTGCCAGCAGCTCCCCGGGCCGAGCGGAAAACATTCAGTACTTC. It is translated as CASSSPGRAENIQYF.